This is a list of T cell receptor beta chains from one sample in a study of post-analysis software for immune sequencing data. TCRdb re-analysed the PCR reads in MiXCR, keeping a single row per CDR3 protein. The sample carries about 540,000 distinct CDR3 sequences, approximately 31% recorded once. The sample taken for sequencing was blood. These receptors came from a girl aged 2-17 years with multiple sclerosis. The CDR3 runs from the conserved cysteine through the conserved F or W. A D gene is named only where the DNA matches it firmly. Clone size, where shown, is once, few, many, or a class for clones that have expanded.

V: TRBV6-4; D: .; J: TRBJ2-3; size: .; length: 13; DNA: TGTGCCAGCAGCGTGAACTTAGAGGATACGCAGTATTTT; CDR3: CASSVNLEDTQYF
V: TRBV11-2; D: .; J: TRBJ2-7; size: .; length: 15; DNA: TGTGCCAGCAGCTTAGGCAGGGTAACCTCCTACGAGCAGTACTTC; CDR3: CASSLGRVTSYEQYF
V: TRBV5-6; D: TRBD2; J: TRBJ2-7; size: .; length: 19; DNA: TGTGCCAGCAGCTTGGATGTTCCCCTCCAGCGGGGGTCCTCCTACGAGCAGTACTTC; CDR3: CASSLDVPLQRGSSYEQYF
V: TRBV20-1; D: TRBD1; J: TRBJ1-1; size: .; length: 14; DNA: TGCAGTGCTCCGGGACAGGGGGCGCTCACTGAAGCTTTCTTT; CDR3: CSAPGQGALTEAFF
V: TRBV12-3/TRBV12-4; D: TRBD1; J: TRBJ2-1; size: .; length: 17; DNA: TGTGCCAGCGGTTTAGAGGCCGGCAGGGGGCATGATAATGAGCAGTTCTTC; CDR3: CASGLEAGRGHDNEQFF
V: TRBV20-1; D: TRBD2; J: TRBJ2-1; size: .; length: 15; DNA: TGCAGTGCTAGGACTAGCGCGGACTACTACAATGAGCAGTTCTTC; CDR3: CSARTSADYYNEQFF
V: TRBV10-3; D: .; J: TRBJ2-7; size: few; length: 15; DNA: TGTGCCATCAGTGAGTCTTGGGGTAACACCTACGAGCAGTACTTC; CDR3: CAISESWGNTYEQYF
V: TRBV29-1; D: .; J: TRBJ2-3; size: .; length: 13; DNA: TGCAGCGTTACACAGGCTGCTCGTGGCACGCAGTATTTT; CDR3: CSVTQAARGTQYF
V: TRBV29-1; D: .; J: TRBJ2-7; size: .; length: 12; DNA: TGCAGCCCGAGGACGGTTACCTACGAGCAGTACTTC; CDR3: CSPRTVTYEQYF
V: TRBV4-2; D: .; J: TRBJ1-2; size: .; length: 14; DNA: TGTGCCAGCAGCCCGACGGACACCATTGGCAGCTACACCTTC; CDR3: CASSPTDTIGSYTF
V: TRBV6-5; D: TRBD2; J: TRBJ2-1; size: .; length: 17; DNA: TGTGCCAGCAGTTATAACGCATATAGCGGGGTGAACAATGAGCAGTTCTTC; CDR3: CASSYNAYSGVNNEQFF
V: TRBV27; D: TRBD2; J: TRBJ2-7; size: few; length: 15; DNA: TGTGCCAGCAGCCCGTCCTCGGGACTAGCTCCCGAGCAGTACTTC; CDR3: CASSPSSGLAPEQYF
V: TRBV20-1; D: TRBD2; J: TRBJ2-3; size: .; length: 14; DNA: TGCAGTGCTACTTCGCGGGGGTACACAGATACGCAGTATTTT; CDR3: CSATSRGYTDTQYF
V: TRBV21-1; D: .; J: TRBJ1-2; size: .; length: 13; DNA: TGTGTCAGCTTGGACAGCCTTAACTATGGCTACACCTTC; CDR3: CVSLDSLNYGYTF
V: TRBV27; D: TRBD1; J: TRBJ2-7; size: .; length: 16; DNA: TGTGCCAGCAGTTTATTTCCGGGACAGGGGGTCTACGAGCAGTACTTC; CDR3: CASSLFPGQGVYEQYF
V: TRBV20-1; D: TRBD1; J: TRBJ2-1; size: few; length: 15; DNA: TGCAGTGCTTCAGCCGGGACAGGGTTAAGGGATGAGCAGTTCTTC; CDR3: CSASAGTGLRDEQFF
V: TRBV4-1; D: .; J: TRBJ2-3; size: .; length: 16; DNA: TGCGCCAGCAGCCAAGAAAGCCTAGCGCCGACAGATACGCAGTATTTT; CDR3: CASSQESLAPTDTQYF
V: TRBV7-2; D: TRBD1; J: TRBJ2-3; size: .; length: 15; DNA: TGTGCCAGCAGCTTGGACAGGGTAGGAACAGATACGCAGTATTTT; CDR3: CASSLDRVGTDTQYF
V: TRBV27; D: .; J: TRBJ2-1; size: once; length: 12; DNA: TGTGCCAGCAGTTTACCGACAGGCGAGCAGTTCTTC; CDR3: CASSLPTGEQFF
V: TRBV29-1; D: .; J: TRBJ2-3; size: many; length: 11; DNA: TGCAGCGTTGAAGAAATTGGGGTTAAGTATTTT; CDR3: CSVEEIGVKYF
V: TRBV20-1; D: .; J: TRBJ2-5; size: .; length: 13; DNA: TGCAGTGCTAGCCCGGGGGGCTCGAAGACCCAGTACTTC; CDR3: CSASPGGSKTQYF
V: TRBV5-1; D: TRBD1; J: TRBJ1-1; size: .; length: 15; DNA: TGCGCCAGCAGCTTGGCTACAGGGGGTGGTGATGAAGCTTTCTTT; CDR3: CASSLATGGGDEAFF
V: TRBV29-1; D: TRBD2; J: TRBJ2-1; size: few; length: 15; DNA: TGCAGCGTTTCCACGTTCGGGGGGGCATCGCGTGAGCAGTTCTTC; CDR3: CSVSTFGGASREQFF
V: TRBV12-3/TRBV12-4; D: .; J: TRBJ2-3; size: .; length: 14; DNA: TGTGCCAGCAGTTTAGGGGTGAGAGCAGATGCGGAATATTTT; CDR3: CASSLGVRADAEYF
V: TRBV6-6; D: .; J: TRBJ2-3; size: few; length: 12; DNA: TGTGCCAGCAGTTACTCGCCAGATACGCAGTATTTT; CDR3: CASSYSPDTQYF